This T cell receptor beta chain was recorded in a study of brain T cells in children with intractable seizures. Findings and limits, study-wide: Pre- and post-surgery blood differed in depth, so pre-surgery absences may be undersampling.

Germline lookup yields CDR1 SGHVS and CDR2 FQNEAQ. The CDR3 is 12 residues long. V lost 0 bases, J lost 8 bases, and 2 bases lay in between. Data came from immunoSEQ multiplex PCR; TCRdb stores just in-frame clones and leaves some out. The table includes a few hundred thousand clones, about 94% detected once. This clone has only a few counts. Its antigen remains unidentified. The time point is: blood from clinic visit 5 months post-surgery; TSC patient then seizure free. The sequenced cases were selected for having the highest brain T cell transcript signatures. Pre-surgery treatment included at least one anti-epileptic drug.

This clonotype originated in a boy in the first two years of life with tuberous sclerosis and intractable seizures. This chain uses TRBV7-8 with TRBJ1-6; D gene ambiguous. The sequencing used peripheral blood, collected 5 to 6 months after surgery. This CDR3 is CASSLAHSPLHF. DNA of the CDR3: TGTGCCAGCAGCTTAGCTCATTCACCCCTCCACTTT.